Below, 10 T cell receptor beta chains from the same sample are listed, as sequenced in a study of cytomegalovirus exposure and HLA in healthy donors. In the PCR, 60 Vbeta and 13 Jbeta primers were used. Clones were sequenced by immunoSEQ multiplex PCR, and TCRdb holds only the in-frame ones, with some missing. The sample yields about 180,000 clones, about 81% seen once. Material: PBMCs. The receptors shown here come from a woman aged 25 to 39 in good health and CMV-seronegative.

J is TRBJ2-2 and V is TRBV7-9; 14 bases are a match to TRBD2. Trimming at V came to 4 bases and at J to 5 bases, leaving 3 bases not matched to a gene. CDR1 is SEHNR and CDR2 is FQNEAQ in the germline V gene (reference sequence). The CDR3 extends over 16 amino acids. The DNA for the CDR3 is TGTGCCAGCAGCTCGACTAGCGGGGGGGATACCGGGGAGCTGTTTTTT. Translating gives CASSSTSGGDTGELFF.

The chain carries TRBV2 and TRBJ2-2; no clear D. With 4 bases removed from V and 0 bases from J, the gap between germline ends came to 9 bases. Germline CDR1 reads SNHLY; CDR2 reads FYNNEI. CDR3 length: 15 amino acids. The CDR3 loop reads CASSAEQTNTGELFF. The CDR3 DNA is TGTGCCAGCAGTGCCGAACAGACGAACACCGGGGAGCTGTTTTTT.

As DNA, the CDR3 is TGTGCCAGCAGGACACAGGGTCCGGACTATGGCTACACCTTC. Amino acids: CASRTQGPDYGYTF. The chain joins TRBV28 to TRBJ1-2; D possibly corresponds to TRBD1 (6 bases). The ends were cut back, 6 bases at V and 3 bases at J, with 14 bases in the middle. There are 14 residues in the CDR3. CDR1 is MDHEN, CDR2 SYDVKM, per germline.

The chain uses TRBV28 and TRBJ2-7; D is perhaps TRBD2 (6 bases). The V and J ends lost 5 bases and 2 bases respectively, with 16 bases between them. This CDR3 spans 15 amino acids. Germline V gives CDR1 MDHEN, CDR2 SYDVKM. CDR3 in amino acids: CASSTDLGGPYEQYF. In DNA, the CDR3 is TGTGCCAGCAGTACGGACCTCGGGGGTCCCTACGAGCAGTACTTC.

The chain uses TRBV6-5 and TRBJ1-2, with D possibly TRBD1 on 6 matching bases. The CDR3 has 13 amino acids. Trimming took off 8 bases at V and 4 bases at J, with 14 bases between the two ends. Looked up from germline, CDR1 is MNHEY and CDR2 is SVGAGI. CDR3 loop: CASGEGVSYGYTF. The DNA of the CDR3 is TGTGCCAGCGGGGAGGGGGTAAGCTATGGCTACACCTTC.

The chain links TRBV6-5 to TRBJ2-7; D is unclear. V dropped 0 bases and J dropped 2 bases, with 2 bases sitting between them. The CDR3 spans 12 residues. Germline values: CDR1 MNHEY, CDR2 SVGAGI. The CDR3 protein is CASSYSTYEQYF. CDR3 nucleotide sequence: TGTGCCAGCAGTTACTCCACCTACGAGCAGTACTTC.

V gene TRBV2 combines with J gene TRBJ1-2; D ambiguous. Germline-derived CDR1 and CDR2 are SNHLY and FYNNEI. V was clipped by 2 bases and J by 3 bases, with 10 bases between them. The CDR3 sequence is 14 residues long. The CDR3 DNA reads as TGTGCCAGCAGTGAACCGGGGAAGGACTATGGCTACACCTTC. This sequence encodes CASSEPGKDYGYTF.

This clone has only a few counts. The V call is TRBV28, the J call TRBJ2-7, with D maybe TRBD2 (7 bases). This CDR3 comprises 16 residues. V shed 6 bases and J shed 4 bases, with 22 bases lying between them. Germline CDR1 MDHEN, CDR2 SYDVKM. The CDR3 sequence is CASSPRGRGARYEQYF. The CDR3 DNA sequence: TGTGCCAGCAGCCCCAGGGGTCGGGGGGCTAGGTACGAGCAGTACTTC.

The chain links TRBV2 to TRBJ1-6, with 9 bases fitting TRBD1. The V and J ends lost 6 bases and 8 bases, in that order; junction bases with no gene match: 8. The CDR3 contains 15 residues. Germline CDR1 SNHLY, CDR2 FYNNEI. In nucleotides, the CDR3 is TGTGCCAGCAGGGGGACAGGGAGCGTTGATTCACCCCTCCACTTT. It yields the protein CASRGTGSVDSPLHF.

This clone occurred a few times. The chain employs TRBV18 and TRBJ2-7; 10 bases match TRBD2. The V and J ends lost 2 bases and 2 bases, in that order; junction bases with no gene match: 3. Germline V gene lookup returns CDR1 KGHSH and CDR2 LQKENI. This CDR3 comprises 15 residues. CDR3 sequence (DNA): TGTGCCAGCTCACCAACCACTAGCGGGGCCTACGAGCAGTACTTC. It codes for CASSPTTSGAYEQYF.